These 21 T cell receptor beta chains share one sample of origin, sequenced in a study of cytomegalovirus exposure and HLA in healthy donors. Primers: 60 Vbeta forward and 13 Jbeta reverse. Assay: immunoSEQ multiplex PCR; the TCRdb copy retains only in-frame clones and omits some. The sample shows some 120,000 clones, roughly 77% of them seen only once. The sample was PBMCs. All receptors come from a man in his forties in good health and CMV-seronegative.

This rearrangement joins TRBV11-3 to TRBJ2-1; D gene uncertain. In germline, CDR1 is SGHNT, CDR2 YENEEA. The CDR3 has 12 residues. V lost 4 bases, J lost 7 bases, and 8 bases lay in between. The CDR3 loop reads CASSSSRNEQFF. The CDR3, as DNA: TGTGCCAGCAGCTCCTCCCGTAATGAGCAGTTCTTC.

The gene calls are TRBV7-9 and TRBJ2-1; TRBD2 matches at 8 bases. V shed 5 bases, J shed 4 bases, and the junction held 13 bases outside the gene matches. Per the germline V gene, CDR1 is SEHNR and CDR2 is FQNEAQ (reference sequence). This CDR3 has 17 amino acids. The CDR3, as DNA: TGTGCCAGCAGCCCCCGAGGGGGGACTAGGGATTACAATGAGCAGTTCTTC. Amino acid sequence: CASSPRGGTRDYNEQFF.

This clone was seen more than once but under ten times. Other DNA sequences from this sample encode an identical CDR3 as well. CDR3 DNA: TGTGCCACCAACCCAAGGCAGGGCGGCGGCTACACCTTC. It encodes CATNPRQGGGYTF. J is TRBJ1-2 and V is TRBV15, with D tentatively TRBD1 (5 bases). The CDR3 has 13 amino acids. Trimming took off 7 bases at V and 8 bases at J, with 17 bases between the two ends. Germline V gene data show CDR1 as LNHNV and CDR2 as YYDKDF (reference sequence).

The chain is built from TRBV14 and TRBJ2-1; unclear D gene. The CDR3 has 16 amino acids. Germline lookup yields CDR1 SGHDN and CDR2 FVKESK. V lost 6 bases, J lost 2 bases, and 17 bases lay in between. The CDR3 nucleotides are TGTGCCAGCAGTTCCGTCCCACCTACGACCTACAATGAGCAGTTCTTC. As protein: CASSSVPPTTYNEQFF.

The chain has TRBV6-6 and TRBJ1-2; D remains ambiguous. The V gene's germline CDR1 is MNHNY and CDR2 SVGAGI (reference sequence). This CDR3 has 13 residues. Trimming took 5 bases from V and 4 from J, leaving 11 bases between them. The CDR3 spells CASSDAAGYGYTF. DNA of the CDR3: TGTGCCAGCAGTGACGCGGCGGGCTATGGCTACACCTTC.

The chain recombines TRBV28 with TRBJ2-7; D possibly corresponds to TRBD2 (6 bases). Germline V lookup: CDR1 MDHEN, CDR2 SYDVKM. Trimming pared 7 bases from V and 7 bases from J, leaving 14 bases between. CDR3 size: 12 residues. The CDR3 nucleotides are TGTGCCAGCAATATCGGGGGTGGGGAGCAGTACTTC. It specifies CASNIGGGEQYF.

V and J are TRBV4-1 and TRBJ2-7; 7 bases are shared with TRBD2. J lost 0 bases, V lost 1 base, and 9 bases had no gene match. CDR3 length: 17 residues. Germline CDR1 is MGHRA and CDR2 is YSYEKL. CDR3 coding DNA: TGCGCCAGCAGCCAAGCGCCCCGGGACTACAGCTCCTACGAGCAGTACTTC. This sequence encodes CASSQAPRDYSSYEQYF.

This clone appeared a single time. This rearrangement joins TRBV7-9 to TRBJ1-2; a weak D match, TRBD1 (6 bases). Germline CDR1 SEHNR, CDR2 FQNEAQ (reference sequence). This CDR3 spans 15 amino acids. The V gene lost 5 bases and the J gene lost 4 bases, with 17 bases spanning the gap. The CDR3 bases are TGTGCCAGCAGCCCCCGACCAGGGGAGAGCTATGGCTACACCTTC. Its protein is CASSPRPGESYGYTF.

The chain joins TRBV6-1 to TRBJ2-7, with 11 positions matching TRBD1. CDR1 and CDR2 from the germline V gene are MNHNS and SASEGT. CDR3 length: 16 residues. Germline trimming cut 1 base from V and 3 bases from J; bases unmatched to any gene: 5. As DNA, the CDR3 is TGTGCCAGCAGTGAAGGACGGACAGGGGGCCTCTACGAGCAGTACTTC. Its protein product is CASSEGRTGGLYEQYF.

This chain uses TRBV30 with TRBJ1-3; 9 bases fit TRBD1. CDR1 GTSNPN and CDR2 SVGIG come from the germline V gene (reference sequence). The CDR3 runs to 14 residues. V lost 5 bases, J lost 4 bases, and 6 bases stayed unmatched. The CDR3 loop reads CAWRAGTGGNTIYF. CDR3 DNA: TGTGCCTGGCGGGCTGGGACAGGGGGAAACACCATATATTTT.

The V call is TRBV6-5, the J call TRBJ1-4; D gene unclear. V dropped 4 bases and J dropped 0 bases, with 9 bases sitting between them. This CDR3 comprises 15 residues. Germline V gene data show CDR1 as MNHEY and CDR2 as SVGAGI. The DNA for the CDR3 is TGTGCCAGCAGTTCCCGAACGGCAACTAATGAAAAACTGTTTTTT. Encoded protein: CASSSRTATNEKLFF.

The CDR3 DNA reads TGCAGCGCATCACACGGGACAGGGAGAGCAGATACGCAGTATTTT. It is translated as CSASHGTGRADTQYF. J is TRBJ2-3 and V is TRBV29-1, with 9 bases aligning to TRBD1. The junction had 12 bases not matched to a gene; V was cut back by 7 bases and J by 4 bases. Germline-derived CDR1 and CDR2 are SQVTM and ANQGSEA. This CDR3 has 15 residues.

The chain has TRBV30 and TRBJ2-4; D gene uncertain. With 0 bases removed from V and 4 bases from J, the gap between germline ends came to 4 bases. The CDR3 totals 12 residues. From germline, CDR1 is GTSNPN and CDR2 SVGIG (reference sequence). CDR3: CAWSVQKNIQYF. CDR3 nucleotide sequence: TGTGCCTGGAGTGTTCAGAAAAACATTCAGTACTTC.

The chain employs TRBV6-5 and TRBJ1-6; D remains ambiguous. Trimming stripped 4 bases from V and 1 base from J, with 11 bases between. The CDR3 is made up of 16 amino acids. Germline values: CDR1 MNHEY, CDR2 SVGAGI. The DNA of the CDR3 is TGTGCCAGCAGTTTAGCTGCGGGGTCCTATAATTCACCCCTCCACTTT. This encodes CASSLAAGSYNSPLHF.

The V gene is TRBV18, the J gene TRBJ2-6; D is unclear. The germline gives CDR1 KGHSH, CDR2 LQKENI. Trimming removed 5 bases from V and 6 bases from J, with 14 bases in between. The CDR3 length is 15 residues. CDR3 loop: CASSAYAGEANVLTF. In DNA form, the CDR3 reads TGTGCCAGCTCAGCCTATGCAGGTGAGGCCAACGTCCTGACTTTC.

This chain connects TRBV5-5 to TRBJ2-6; D may be TRBD1 (6 bases). V gave up 4 bases and J gave up 2 bases, with 22 bases separating them. The CDR3 has 19 residues. Germline CDR1 SGHKS, CDR2 YYEKEE (reference sequence). Here the CDR3 reads CASSPGQGQIFPGANVLTF. The CDR3 coding sequence is TGTGCCAGCAGCCCCGGCCAGGGGCAAATATTCCCTGGGGCCAACGTCCTGACTTTC.

This clone was detected once. V is TRBV5-1 and J is TRBJ2-3, with D possibly matching TRBD2 (6 bases). This CDR3 is 15 amino acids long. Germline assignment: CDR1 SGHRS and CDR2 YFSETQ. V was cut by 0 bases and J by 1 base, with 9 bases left in between. The CDR3 region is CASSLELAGTDTQYF. DNA for the CDR3: TGCGCCAGCAGCTTGGAACTAGCTGGCACAGATACGCAGTATTTT. Full variable domain (remainder filled in from reference TRBV5-1 and TRBJ2-3): KAGVTQTPRYLIKTRGQQVTLSCSPISGHRSVSWYQQTPGQGLQFLFEYFSETQRNKGNFPGRFSGRQFSNSRSEMNVSTLELGDSALYLCASSLELAGTDTQYFGPGTRLTVL.

This clone has a handful of counts. V usage is TRBV9 and J usage is TRBJ1-4; 11 positions agree with TRBD1. From germline, CDR1 is SGDLS and CDR2 YYNGEE. The CDR3 consists of 14 residues. The V and J ends lost 3 bases and 10 bases, in that order; junction bases with no gene match: 5. The CDR3 region has the DNA TGTGCCAGCAGCGCCGGGACAGGGGGACGAAAACTGTTTTTT. Its translation: CASSAGTGGRKLFF.

CDR3 loop: CASSTDRSMNTEAFF. CDR3 nucleotide sequence: TGTGCCAGCAGCACGGACAGAAGTATGAACACTGAAGCTTTCTTT. The chain joins TRBV7-9 to TRBJ1-1, with TRBD1 as a possible D gene (6 bases). Germline lookup yields CDR1 SEHNR and CDR2 FQNEAQ (reference sequence). V was trimmed by 5 bases and J by 0 bases, leaving 13 bases between them. The CDR3 runs to 15 residues.

The chain links TRBV9 to TRBJ2-7; 10 positions agree with TRBD2. This CDR3 region has 15 residues. Looked up from germline, CDR1 is SGDLS and CDR2 is YYNGEE. The junction had 7 bases not matched to a gene; V was cut back by 3 bases and J by 4 bases. CDR3: CASSAAAGGRYEQYF. The CDR3 DNA follows: TGTGCCAGCAGCGCAGCAGCGGGGGGGCGTTACGAGCAGTACTTC.

CDR3 sequence reads: CAWRSWTENSPLHF. DNA for the CDR3: TGTGCCTGGAGGTCCTGGACAGAGAATTCACCCCTCCACTTT. The chain uses TRBV30 and TRBJ1-6, with D perhaps matching TRBD1 (6 bases). CDR1 and CDR2 from the germline V gene are GTSNPN and SVGIG (reference sequence). This CDR3 is built from 14 residues. V shed 3 bases and J shed 7 bases, with 13 bases lying between them.